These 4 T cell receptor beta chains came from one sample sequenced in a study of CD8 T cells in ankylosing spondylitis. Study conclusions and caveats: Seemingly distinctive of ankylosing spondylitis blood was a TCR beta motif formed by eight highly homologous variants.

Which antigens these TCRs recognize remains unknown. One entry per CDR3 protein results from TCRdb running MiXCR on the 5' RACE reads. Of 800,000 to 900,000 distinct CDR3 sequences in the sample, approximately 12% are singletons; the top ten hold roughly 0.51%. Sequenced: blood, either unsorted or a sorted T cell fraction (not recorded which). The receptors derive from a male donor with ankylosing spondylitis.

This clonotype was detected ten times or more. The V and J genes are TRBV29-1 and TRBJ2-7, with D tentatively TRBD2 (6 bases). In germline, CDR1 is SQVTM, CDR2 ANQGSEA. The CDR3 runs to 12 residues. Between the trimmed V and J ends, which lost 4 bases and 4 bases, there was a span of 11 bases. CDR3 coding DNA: TGCAGCGTTGGCGGGGTCGGGTACGAGCAGTACTTC. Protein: CSVGGVGYEQYF.

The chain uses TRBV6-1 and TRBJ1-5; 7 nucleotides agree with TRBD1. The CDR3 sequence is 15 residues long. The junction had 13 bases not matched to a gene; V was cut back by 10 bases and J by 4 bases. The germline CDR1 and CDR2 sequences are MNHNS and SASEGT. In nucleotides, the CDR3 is TGTGCCACCGTCGGGGACAGACCGTTTAATCAGCCCCAGCATTTT. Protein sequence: CATVGDRPFNQPQHF.

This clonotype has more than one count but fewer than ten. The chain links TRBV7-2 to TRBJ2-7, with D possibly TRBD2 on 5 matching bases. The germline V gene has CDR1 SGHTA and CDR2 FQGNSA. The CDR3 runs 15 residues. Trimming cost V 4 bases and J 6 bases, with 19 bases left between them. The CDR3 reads CASSSASGNKGEQYF. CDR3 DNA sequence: TGTGCCAGCAGCTCAGCTTCCGGGAATAAGGGCGAGCAGTACTTC.

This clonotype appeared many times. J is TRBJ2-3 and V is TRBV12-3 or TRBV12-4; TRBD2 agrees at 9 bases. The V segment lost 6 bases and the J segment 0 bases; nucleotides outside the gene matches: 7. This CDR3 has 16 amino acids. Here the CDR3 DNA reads TGTGCCAGCAGGCCTAGCGGGGCGCTTAGCACAGATACGCAGTATTTT. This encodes CASRPSGALSTDTQYF.